This entry describes one TCR beta chain. No cognate antigen has been identified for it. Per-base quality was not reported, and no clone a single base away is much larger than it. Interpreted using the paper, the treatment or condition label stands for: allogeneic hematopoietic cell transplantation with graft depleted of TCRalphabeta T cells and CD19 B cells. TCRalphabeta/CD19-depleted allogeneic hematopoietic cell grafts were given to the transplant recipients, all of whom were children. This record belongs to a study of T-cell reconstitution after alpha-beta-depleted transplantation in children (dated by TCRdb to the mid-2010s). About the investigation overall: T-cell immune reconstitution after TCRalphabeta/CD19-depleted allogeneic hematopoietic cell transplantation in children was quantitatively tracked in the study by means of TCR repertoire profiling.

Beyond this particular receptor, the publication reports: Hyperexpanded clone frequencies declined over subsequent months; after one year, T-cell counts and TCRbeta diversity were mostly attributed to newly produced T cells. In some patients, the high TCRbeta diversity seen at day 60 was put down to recipient T cells and intrathymic progenitors that had survived conditioning. Apparently early alphabetaT-cell count recovery about two months after transplant reportedly relied on only several hundred rapidly expanded clones derived from non-depleted graft cells.

The germline V gene (reference sequence) sets CDR1 to DFQATT and CDR2 to SNEGSKA. Taken from cysteine to phenylalanine, the CDR3 has 17 residues. Only the CDR3 part of the read is kept: 51 bases, read in frame from the first base. V is reduced by 7 bases and J by 1 base, leaving a spacing of 23 bases between them. The library was prepared using PCR. TCRdb names Illumina HiSeq 2500 as the instrument used. TCR library preparation used molecular barcoding, with unique molecular identifiers applied to normalize quantification of the TCRbeta repertoire. The public reads were run again by TCRdb, first through fastp at Q25 and then through MiXCR, and only productive beta chains were kept. Rows are combined by CDR3 protein, so each entry shows the most common genes and DNA. This sample lists 80,000 or so distinct CDR3 sequences; 13% to 15% were detected once. Around 26% of the sample lies in the top ten.

Sequenced material: PBMCs, mostly from graft donor cells, taken 180 days after TCRalphabeta/CD19-depleted stem cell transplant. The chain is encoded by TRBV20-1 joined to TRBJ2-4; the D segment could be TRBD2, given 7 matching bases. This clonotype was sampled from a male patient aged 2-15 years who had a stem cell transplant for acute lymphoblastic leukemia, so the T cells may come from the graft donor. The nucleotide sequence reads as follows: TGCAGTGGCGGTTTGGGGGTGGGGGGGGCGGCCAAAAACATTCAGTACTTC. The translation is CSGGLGVGGAAKNIQYF.